This T cell receptor beta chain was sequenced in a study of T cell repertoires in aging, cancer and after chemotherapy. For the study at large: Paired samples before and after chemotherapy came from glioblastoma patients receiving temozolomide-based therapy. The whole study produced a dataset of roughly 8.6 million TCR reads. Points from the study as a whole: Compared with age-matched healthy donors, untreated hematological or solid cancer patients showed higher blood TCR clonality. The repertoire data cannot show anything about immunological memory following chemotherapy.

TRB rearrangements spanning V, D and J were amplified using mixed TRB-A/B primers. A single record per CDR3 protein comes from TCRdb applying MiXCR to the multiplex PCR reads. The sample lists 750 to 1,000 distinct CDR3 sequences, roughly 26% seen once, with roughly 15% in the top ten. TCR beta rearrangements were amplified from peripheral blood genomic DNA. This clonotype turned up a few times. Its antigen is undetermined. This clonotype was sampled from a human donor with a solid tumor. The sequencing input was blood.

The CDR3 DNA reads TGTGCCAGCACCGGCAGCGGGGGACCCAATGAGCAGTTCTTC. Translation: CASTGSGGPNEQFF. The rearrangement joins TRBV7-9 to TRBJ2-1; TRBD2 agrees at 8 bases. In germline, CDR1 is SEHNR, CDR2 FQNEAQ (reference sequence). The trim removed 7 bases at V and 6 bases at J, leaving 8 bases unmatched. This CDR3 contains 14 residues.